The TCR beta chain described here comes from a study of T cell responses to AZD1222 COVID-19 vaccine. As regards this clone: What it binds is unknown.

TCRdb's copy holds only in-frame clones and misses some; the assay was immunoSEQ multiplex PCR. The sample lists tens of thousands of clones; 88% were seen once. General study points: Spike-specific TCR breadth and depth grew following two AZD1222 doses.

The clonotype comes from an adult who received the AZD1222 COVID-19 vaccine. This specimen consisted of peripheral blood, obtained 28 days after the second AZD1222 dose.

The CDR3 here is CASSVSGFYSYEQYF. CDR3 bases: TGTGCCAGCTCAGTTTCGGGGTTTTACTCCTACGAGCAGTACTTC. This chain uses TRBV27 with TRBJ2-7; D is perhaps TRBD2 (5 bases). Germline loops: CDR1 MNHEY, CDR2 SMNVEV (reference sequence). Trimming took off 8 bases at V and 0 bases at J, with 17 bases between the two ends. CDR3 length: 15 residues.